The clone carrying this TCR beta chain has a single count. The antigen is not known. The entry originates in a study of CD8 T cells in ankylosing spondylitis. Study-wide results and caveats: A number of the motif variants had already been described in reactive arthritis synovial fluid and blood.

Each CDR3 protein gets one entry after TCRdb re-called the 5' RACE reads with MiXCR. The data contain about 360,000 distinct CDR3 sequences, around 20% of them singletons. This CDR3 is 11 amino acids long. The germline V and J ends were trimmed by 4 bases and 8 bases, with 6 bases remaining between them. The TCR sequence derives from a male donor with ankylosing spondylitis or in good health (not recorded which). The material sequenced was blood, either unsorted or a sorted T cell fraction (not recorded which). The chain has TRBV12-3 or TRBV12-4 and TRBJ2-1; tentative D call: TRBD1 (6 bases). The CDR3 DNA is TGTGCCAGCAGTTGGGGGCATGAGCAGTTCTTC. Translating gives CASSWGHEQFF.